The clone carrying this T cell receptor beta chain was observed a handful of times. The antigen is undetermined. This entry comes from a study of shared clonotypes between healthy human individuals. TCRdb keeps only in-frame clones here, not all; method: immunoSEQ multiplex PCR. The sample shows 950,000 to 1,200,000 clones, 77% of them seen only once. V trimming: 3 bases; J trimming: 0 bases; junction bases outside the gene matches: 11. The CDR3 is 17 residues long. Looked up from germline, CDR1 is SQVTM and CDR2 is ANQGSEA. Findings and caveats of the study: The authors expected sequencing depth to affect clonotype sharing among donors. Shared clonotypes across all four donors exceeded non-shared ones in generation probability.

The gene calls are TRBV29-1 and TRBJ1-5, with 7 bases matching TRBD1. The TCR originated in a man younger than 35 in good health. Some clones in this sample may be carry-over from other donors' samples. Sequenced sample: memory CD4+ T cells from PBMCs. Specified subset: CD45RA-negative fraction. CDR3 nucleotides: TGCAGCGTTGATTCTGACAGGGAGAATTATAGCAATCAGCCCCAGCATTTT. Translating it yields CSVDSDRENYSNQPQHF.